This T cell receptor (beta chain) came from a study of T cell repertoires in cytomegalovirus infection. Study results and caveats: Predominance within the ex vivo response was attributable to HLA-C-restricted CMV-specific TCR beta clonotypes.

To note about this clonotype: Its target is not known.

TCRdb reprocessed the reads via MiXCR and lists one record per CDR3 protein. Counted here are 340,000 or so distinct CDR3 sequences, roughly 25% occurring once; the ten biggest clones make up 13%. The TCR sequence derives from a human donor in good health (CMV status not recorded). Some clones in this sample may be carry-over from other donors' samples. Sequenced material: cultured PBMCs, taken from culture after CMV antigen stimulation.

CDR3 loop: CAIGGQSLNTEAFF. The CDR3 DNA reads as TGTGCCATCGGCGGGCAGTCCTTGAACACTGAAGCTTTCTTT. The chain has TRBV10-3 and TRBJ1-1; no clear D gene. The CDR3 loop spans 14 amino acids. Germline V CDR1 and CDR2: ENHRY, SYGVKD. Between the trimmed V and J ends, which lost 8 bases and 0 bases, there was a span of 13 bases.